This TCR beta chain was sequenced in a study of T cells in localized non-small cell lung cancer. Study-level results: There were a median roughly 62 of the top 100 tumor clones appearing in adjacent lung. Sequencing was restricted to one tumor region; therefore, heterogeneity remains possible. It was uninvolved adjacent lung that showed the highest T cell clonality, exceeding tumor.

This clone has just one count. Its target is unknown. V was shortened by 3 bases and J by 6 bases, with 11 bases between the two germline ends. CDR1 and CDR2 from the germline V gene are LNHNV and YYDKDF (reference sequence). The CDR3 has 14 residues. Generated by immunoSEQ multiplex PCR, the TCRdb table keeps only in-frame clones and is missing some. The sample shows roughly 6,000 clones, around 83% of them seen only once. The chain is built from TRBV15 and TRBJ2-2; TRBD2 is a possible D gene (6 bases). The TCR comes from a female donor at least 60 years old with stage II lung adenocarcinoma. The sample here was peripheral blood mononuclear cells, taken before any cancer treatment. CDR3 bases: TGTGCCACCAGCAGTGCCAGGGAGGCCGGGGAGCTGTTTTTT. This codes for CATSSAREAGELFF. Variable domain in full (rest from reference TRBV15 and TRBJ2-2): DAMVIQNPRYQVTQFGKPVTLSCSQTLNHNVMYWYQQKSSQAPKLLFHYYDKDFNNEADTPDNFQSRRPNTSFCFLDIRSPGLGDTAMYLCATSSAREAGELFFGEGSRLTVL.